Listed below are T cell receptor beta chains from one sample, sequenced in a study of T cell changes during pregnancy in multiple sclerosis. Method: immunoSEQ multiplex PCR; TCRdb's copy keeps in-frame clones and lacks some. The sample holds around 40,000 clones; 75% to 90% are singletons and the top ten take 1% to 1.5%. Material: CD4+ T cells from peripheral blood mononuclear cells, obtained in the first trimester of pregnancy. These receptors all come from a female donor with multiple sclerosis, enrolled in a pregnancy study. CDR3s include the opening cysteine and the closing phenylalanine or tryptophan. A D gene is named only where the DNA matches it firmly. Not all rows give a size; the values are once, few, many and, for expanded clones, a class.

v_gene: TRBV6-5; abundance: .; j_gene: TRBJ1-1; d_gene: .; CDR3aa: CASSRRVVDTEAFF; CDR3nt: TGTGCCAGCAGCCGTCGGGTAGTAGACACTGAAGCTTTCTTT
v_gene: TRBV7-9; abundance: .; j_gene: TRBJ2-3; d_gene: .; CDR3aa: CASSPDLDRTDTQYF; CDR3nt: TGTGCCAGCAGCCCAGACTTGGATCGCACAGATACGCAGTATTTT
v_gene: TRBV4-2; abundance: .; j_gene: TRBJ1-1; d_gene: .; CDR3aa: CASSQVGSWKAFF; CDR3nt: TGTGCCAGCAGCCAGGTCGGGTCCTGGAAAGCTTTCTTT
v_gene: TRBV28; abundance: .; j_gene: TRBJ1-6; d_gene: .; CDR3aa: CASSAPRQGGSPLHF; CDR3nt: TGTGCCAGCAGCGCCCCGAGGCAGGGAGGATCACCCCTCCACTTT
v_gene: TRBV2; abundance: medium-sized; j_gene: TRBJ1-5; d_gene: .; CDR3aa: CASSEAGFITGNQPQHF; CDR3nt: TGTGCCAGCAGTGAGGCGGGGTTTATCACGGGCAATCAGCCCCAGCATTTT
v_gene: TRBV5-5; abundance: .; j_gene: TRBJ1-2; d_gene: .; CDR3aa: CASSSQGVNGYTF; CDR3nt: TGTGCCAGCAGCTCGCAGGGTGTAAATGGCTACACCTTC
v_gene: TRBV5-1; abundance: .; j_gene: TRBJ1-3; d_gene: .; CDR3aa: CASRQFSGNTIYF; CDR3nt: TGCGCCAGCAGACAGTTCTCTGGAAACACCATATATTTT
v_gene: TRBV10-3; abundance: .; j_gene: TRBJ2-1; d_gene: TRBD2; CDR3aa: CATRYTGGTYNEQFF; CDR3nt: TGTGCCACGAGATACACGGGGGGGACATACAATGAGCAGTTCTTC
v_gene: TRBV18; abundance: .; j_gene: TRBJ2-5; d_gene: .; CDR3aa: CASSPPGQETQYF; CDR3nt: TGTGCCAGCTCACCACCCGGGCAAGAGACCCAGTACTTC
v_gene: TRBV7-2; abundance: .; j_gene: TRBJ2-1; d_gene: TRBD1; CDR3aa: CASSSPKAQTGSSYNEQFF; CDR3nt: TGTGCCAGCAGCTCCCCGAAAGCCCAGACAGGGAGCTCCTACAATGAGCAGTTCTTC
v_gene: TRBV19; abundance: .; j_gene: TRBJ2-1; d_gene: TRBD2; CDR3aa: CASSISGSIDNEQFF; CDR3nt: TGTGCCAGTAGTATCAGCGGGAGTATCGACAATGAGCAGTTCTTC
v_gene: TRBV11-2; abundance: .; j_gene: TRBJ2-7; d_gene: TRBD1; CDR3aa: CASSPSPGQGLLEQYF; CDR3nt: TGTGCCAGCAGCCCGAGTCCGGGACAGGGCTTGCTTGAGCAGTACTTC
v_gene: TRBV5-6; abundance: .; j_gene: TRBJ2-1; d_gene: TRBD2; CDR3aa: CASSSVPGGGEQFF; CDR3nt: TGTGCCAGCAGCTCCGTCCCGGGGGGGGGTGAGCAGTTCTTC
v_gene: TRBV11-2; abundance: few; j_gene: TRBJ2-7; d_gene: TRBD2; CDR3aa: CASSTVPGLGYEQYF; CDR3nt: TGTGCCAGCAGCACAGTACCGGGACTAGGCTACGAGCAGTACTTC
v_gene: TRBV9; abundance: .; j_gene: TRBJ2-4; d_gene: TRBD1; CDR3aa: CASATGTAKNIQYF; CDR3nt: TGTGCCAGCGCGACCGGGACAGCAAAAAACATTCAGTACTTC
v_gene: TRBV7-9; abundance: once; j_gene: TRBJ1-5; d_gene: TRBD1; CDR3aa: CASSLGTGTGFSNQPQHF; CDR3nt: TGTGCCAGCAGCTTAGGGACCGGGACAGGGTTTAGCAATCAGCCCCAGCATTTT
v_gene: TRBV7-9; abundance: .; j_gene: TRBJ1-1; d_gene: TRBD1; CDR3aa: CASSRGTGNTEAFF; CDR3nt: TGTGCCAGCAGCCGGGGGACAGGCAACACTGAAGCTTTCTTT
v_gene: TRBV7-2; abundance: .; j_gene: TRBJ2-2; d_gene: .; CDR3aa: CASSFPGRLGELFF; CDR3nt: TGTGCCAGCAGCTTCCCGGGTCGGTTAGGGGAGCTGTTTTTT
v_gene: TRBV4-1; abundance: .; j_gene: TRBJ2-3; d_gene: .; CDR3aa: CASSQDWRGRADTQYF; CDR3nt: TGCGCCAGCAGCCAAGATTGGCGGGGGCGAGCAGATACGCAGTATTTT
v_gene: TRBV11-3; abundance: .; j_gene: TRBJ2-3; d_gene: TRBD2; CDR3aa: CASSLGRREYRTDTQYF; CDR3nt: TGTGCCAGCAGCTTAGGGCGGCGGGAGTATCGTACAGATACGCAGTATTTT
v_gene: TRBV28; abundance: .; j_gene: TRBJ1-1; d_gene: .; CDR3aa: CASSLKTGLNTEAFF; CDR3nt: TGTGCCAGCAGTTTGAAGACAGGCTTGAACACTGAAGCTTTCTTT
v_gene: TRBV6-1; abundance: .; j_gene: TRBJ2-5; d_gene: .; CDR3aa: CASSEVRIGEQYF; CDR3nt: TGTGCCAGCAGTGAGGTTCGAATCGGAGAGCAGTACTTC
v_gene: TRBV4-1; abundance: .; j_gene: TRBJ2-6; d_gene: TRBD1; CDR3aa: CASSQETGFSGANVLTF; CDR3nt: TGCGCCAGCAGCCAAGAGACAGGGTTCTCTGGGGCCAACGTCCTGACTTTC
v_gene: TRBV6-6; abundance: .; j_gene: TRBJ1-1; d_gene: .; CDR3aa: CASSPLRTEAFF; CDR3nt: TGTGCCAGCAGTCCCTTGCGCACTGAAGCTTTCTTT
v_gene: TRBV28; abundance: .; j_gene: TRBJ2-3; d_gene: TRBD1; CDR3aa: CASSSTGLSTDTQYF; CDR3nt: TGTGCCAGCAGTTCGACAGGGTTGAGCACAGATACGCAGTATTTT
v_gene: TRBV19; abundance: once; j_gene: TRBJ2-7; d_gene: .; CDR3aa: CASSIEGQVSYEQYF; CDR3nt: TGTGCCAGTAGTATAGAAGGCCAGGTTTCCTACGAGCAGTACTTC
v_gene: TRBV28; abundance: few; j_gene: TRBJ1-5; d_gene: TRBD1; CDR3aa: CASSYQGGYQPQHF; CDR3nt: TGTGCCAGCAGTTACCAGGGGGGTTATCAGCCCCAGCATTTT
v_gene: TRBV5-1; abundance: .; j_gene: TRBJ2-1; d_gene: .; CDR3aa: CASSLATNNNEQFF; CDR3nt: TGCGCCAGCAGCTTGGCCACTAACAACAATGAGCAGTTCTTC
v_gene: TRBV7-9; abundance: .; j_gene: TRBJ2-7; d_gene: .; CDR3aa: CASSQAAGSREQYF; CDR3nt: TGTGCCAGCAGCCAAGCTGCGGGGTCTCGCGAGCAGTACTTC
v_gene: TRBV5-1; abundance: .; j_gene: TRBJ2-1; d_gene: .; CDR3aa: CASSLGDSYNEQFF; CDR3nt: TGCGCCAGCAGCTTGGGAGACTCCTACAATGAGCAGTTCTTC
v_gene: TRBV19; abundance: .; j_gene: TRBJ2-3; d_gene: TRBD2; CDR3aa: CASSIQSGRDTDTQYF; CDR3nt: TGTGCCAGTAGTATTCAGAGCGGGAGAGACACAGATACGCAGTATTTT
v_gene: TRBV18; abundance: .; j_gene: TRBJ2-7; d_gene: .; CDR3aa: CASSPPGQATYEQYF; CDR3nt: TGTGCCAGCTCACCACCAGGACAAGCAACATACGAGCAGTACTTC
v_gene: TRBV30; abundance: .; j_gene: TRBJ2-5; d_gene: .; CDR3aa: CAWSSQETQYF; CDR3nt: TGTGCCTGGAGCAGCCAAGAGACCCAGTACTTC
v_gene: TRBV28; abundance: .; j_gene: TRBJ1-2; d_gene: .; CDR3aa: CASTSGYYGYTF; CDR3nt: TGTGCCAGTACCTCAGGGTACTATGGCTACACCTTC
v_gene: TRBV7-2; abundance: .; j_gene: TRBJ2-7; d_gene: .; CDR3aa: CASSLQPSFYEQYF; CDR3nt: TGTGCCAGCAGCTTACAACCGAGCTTTTACGAGCAGTACTTC
v_gene: TRBV6-5; abundance: .; j_gene: TRBJ2-1; d_gene: TRBD1; CDR3aa: CASSYMTGEDEQFF; CDR3nt: TGTGCCAGCAGTTACATGACAGGGGAGGATGAGCAGTTCTTC
v_gene: TRBV10-3; abundance: .; j_gene: TRBJ2-7; d_gene: TRBD2; CDR3aa: CAISGGTSGSYEQYF; CDR3nt: TGTGCCATCAGCGGCGGGACTAGCGGGTCCTACGAGCAGTACTTC
v_gene: TRBV5-6; abundance: .; j_gene: TRBJ2-5; d_gene: TRBD2; CDR3aa: CASTISGRAWETQYF; CDR3nt: TGTGCCAGCACCATTAGCGGGAGGGCATGGGAGACCCAGTACTTC
v_gene: TRBV6-5; abundance: .; j_gene: TRBJ2-2; d_gene: .; CDR3aa: CASSLLRDTGELFF; CDR3nt: TGTGCCAGCAGTTTACTCAGGGACACCGGGGAGCTGTTTTTT
v_gene: TRBV19; abundance: .; j_gene: TRBJ1-5; d_gene: .; CDR3aa: CASSIGASNQPQHF; CDR3nt: TGTGCCAGTAGTATAGGGGCTAGCAATCAGCCCCAGCATTTT
v_gene: TRBV6-4; abundance: .; j_gene: TRBJ2-1; d_gene: TRBD1; CDR3aa: CASSEGHKGGEQFF; CDR3nt: TGTGCCAGCAGTGAGGGTCACAAAGGGGGCGAGCAGTTCTTC
v_gene: TRBV30; abundance: .; j_gene: TRBJ2-3; d_gene: .; CDR3aa: CAWSQAGPDTQYF; CDR3nt: TGTGCCTGGAGCCAGGCGGGACCAGATACGCAGTATTTT
v_gene: TRBV27; abundance: .; j_gene: TRBJ2-3; d_gene: TRBD2; CDR3aa: CASTLTSGSIDTQYF; CDR3nt: TGTGCCAGCACCCTGACTAGCGGGAGTATTGATACGCAGTATTTT
v_gene: TRBV7-2; abundance: .; j_gene: TRBJ2-7; d_gene: TRBD1; CDR3aa: CASSADRASSYEQYF; CDR3nt: TGTGCCAGCAGCGCAGACAGGGCCAGCTCCTACGAGCAGTACTTC
v_gene: TRBV7-9; abundance: .; j_gene: TRBJ2-7; d_gene: TRBD2; CDR3aa: CASSLGLADYEQYF; CDR3nt: TGTGCCAGCAGCCTGGGACTAGCCGACTACGAGCAGTACTTC
v_gene: TRBV19; abundance: .; j_gene: TRBJ1-4; d_gene: .; CDR3aa: CASSGPETQTRFF; CDR3nt: TGTGCCAGTAGTGGGCCCGAGACCCAGACGAGGTTTTTT
v_gene: TRBV6-5; abundance: once; j_gene: TRBJ2-5; d_gene: .; CDR3aa: CASSPRVSETQYF; CDR3nt: TGTGCCAGCAGTCCCAGGGTGTCGGAGACCCAGTACTTC